The next 8 T cell receptor beta chains were all read from a single sample in a study of CD8+ T cells in alopecia areata. This sample's treatment: oral pan-JAK inhibitor, 5-10 mg twice daily. Investigators isolated RNA and reverse transcribed it into cDNA to act as the sequencing template. Using immunoSEQ multiplex PCR, the repertoire was profiled, and TCRdb retains in-frame clones only, with some absent. The sample has tens of thousands of clones, just over 65% seen once; the top ten hold under 25%. The sequencing here drew on CD8+ T cells sorted from blood, taken at week 4, from a patient treated with tofacitinib. The receptor set was obtained from a human donor with alopecia areata.

This clone was seen a few times. This sequence joins TRBV4-3 and TRBJ2-3, with D possibly matching TRBD2 (7 bases). Trimming left V 8 bases short and J 5 bases short, with 20 bases between. Germline V gene lookup returns CDR1 LGHNA and CDR2 YSLEER. The CDR3 is 15 amino acids. The DNA for the CDR3 is TGCGCCAGCGGCGTGGGAGGGGGGCCGGGAGATACGCAGTATTTT. It codes for CASGVGGGPGDTQYF.

The chain employs TRBV6-5 and TRBJ2-6; D ambiguous. Per germline, CDR1 MNHEY and CDR2 SVGAGI. Between the trimmed V and J ends, which lost 6 bases and 4 bases, there was a span of 7 bases. The CDR3 runs to 13 residues. As DNA, the CDR3 is TGTGCCAGCAGGGAAGCGGGGGCCAACGTCCTGACTTTC. Its translation is CASREAGANVLTF.

This clone was observed a handful of times. The chain links TRBV10-3 to TRBJ1-1, with 7 positions matching TRBD1. J was trimmed by 5 bases and V by 8 bases; bases with no gene match: 8. CDR1 and CDR2 (germline): ENHRY, SYGVKD. The length of the CDR3 is 13 residues. The DNA of the CDR3 is TGTGCCATCGGCGAGACAGGGTCTACTGAAGCTTTCTTT. This codes for CAIGETGSTEAFF.

A single count supports this clone. The rearrangement links TRBV29-1 to TRBJ2-1, with 7 bases fitting TRBD2. This CDR3 spans 13 amino acids. Germline V gene sequence: CDR1 SQVTM, CDR2 ANQGSEA. The V gene end was trimmed by 5 bases and the J gene end by 0 bases; junction bases not matched to a gene: 1. CDR3 DNA sequence: TGCAGCGTTATAGCGGGCTCCTACAATGAGCAGTTCTTC. As protein: CSVIAGSYNEQFF.

V usage is TRBV4-3 and J usage is TRBJ2-1, with 9 bases that match TRBD2. This CDR3 spans 17 amino acids. Germline CDR1 LGHNA, CDR2 YSLEER. The J segment lost 6 bases and the V segment lost 0 bases, leaving 9 bases of the junction unmatched. CDR3 residues: CASSQDPHGGGANEQFF. The CDR3 bases are TGCGCCAGCAGCCAAGATCCACATGGCGGGGGGGCCAATGAGCAGTTCTTC.

This clone is categorized as medium-sized. The chain carries TRBV13 and TRBJ2-7, with D tentatively TRBD2 (5 bases). The CDR3 runs 14 residues. The V gene lost 5 bases and the J gene lost 3 bases, with 14 bases spanning the gap. The germline V gene has CDR1 PRHDT and CDR2 FYEKMQ (reference sequence). CDR3 coding DNA: TGTGCCAGCAGCACCCGTGAGGGTCTCTACGAGCAGTACTTC. Residues: CASSTREGLYEQYF. The variable domain in full, with the rest retrieved from reference TRBV13 and TRBJ2-7, is AAGVIQSPRHLIKEKRETATLKCYPIPRHDTVYWYQQGPGQDPQFLISFYEKMQSDKGSIPDRFSAQQFSDYHSELNMSSLELGDSALYFCASSTREGLYEQYFGPGTRLTVT.

This chain uses TRBV4-3 with TRBJ2-2, with 7 bases matching TRBD1. The length of the CDR3 is 16 residues. CDR1 is LGHNA and CDR2 is YSLEER in the germline V gene. With 3 bases clipped from V and 5 bases from J, the junction kept 9 bases outside the gene matches. CDR3 sequence reads: CASSQGLARGTGELFF. The CDR3 DNA reads as TGCGCCAGCAGCCAGGGGCTAGCCAGGGGGACCGGGGAGCTGTTTTTT.

The chain links TRBV5-6 to TRBJ1-1; D is uncertain. This CDR3 spans 13 amino acids. CDR1 is SGHDT, CDR2 YYEEEE, per germline. The germline V and J ends were trimmed by 2 bases and 1 base, with 6 bases remaining between them. CDR3 region: CASSFGKNTEAFF. As DNA, the CDR3 is TGTGCCAGCAGCTTTGGCAAGAACACTGAAGCTTTCTTT.